This T cell receptor (beta chain) was obtained from a study of draining lymph node invasion in breast cancer. Notes on the study in general: Roughly 14-25% of Treg TCRs per tissue were shared with Tconvs, suggesting peripheral Treg induction.

Cells sorted as CD4+ CD45RA- CD25- were taken as memory conventional CD4 T cells. From the bulk RNA-seq reads, TCRdb called clonotypes with MiXCR, one entry per CDR3 protein. This sample carries approximately 2,900 distinct CDR3 sequences, around four fifths of them seen once, and the ten largest clones take about a tenth. The germline V gene has CDR1 LGHDT and CDR2 YNNKEL (reference sequence). This CDR3 contains 15 residues. V shed 8 bases and J 5 bases; nucleotides not matched to a gene: 12. On this clonotype: What it binds is not known.

The J gene is TRBJ2-5, the V gene TRBV3-1; 9 bases match TRBD2. The receptor's source is a female donor with luminal breast cancer. The sequenced material came from sorted memory CD4+ effector T cells from a lymph node. This chain's CDR3 is CASSLPSGIWETQYF. In DNA, the CDR3 is TGTGCCAGCTCCCTCCCTAGCGGGATCTGGGAGACCCAGTACTTC.